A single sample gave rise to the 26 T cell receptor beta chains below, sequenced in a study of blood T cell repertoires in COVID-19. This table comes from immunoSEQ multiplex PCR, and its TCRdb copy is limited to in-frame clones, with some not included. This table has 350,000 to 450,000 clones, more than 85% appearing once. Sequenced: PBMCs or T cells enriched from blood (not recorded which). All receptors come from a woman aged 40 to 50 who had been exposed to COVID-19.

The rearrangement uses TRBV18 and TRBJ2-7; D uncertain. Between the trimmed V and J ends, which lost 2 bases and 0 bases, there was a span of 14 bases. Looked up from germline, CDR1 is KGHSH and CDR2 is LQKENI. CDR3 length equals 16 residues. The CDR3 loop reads CASSPIPGKNSYEQYF. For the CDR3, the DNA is TGTGCCAGCTCACCAATCCCGGGTAAAAACTCCTACGAGCAGTACTTC.

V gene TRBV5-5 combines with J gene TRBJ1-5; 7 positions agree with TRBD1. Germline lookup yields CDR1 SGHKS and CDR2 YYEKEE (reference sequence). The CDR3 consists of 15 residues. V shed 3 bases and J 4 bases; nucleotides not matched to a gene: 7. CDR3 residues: CASSSRQGWNQPQHF. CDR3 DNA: TGTGCCAGCAGCTCCCGACAGGGCTGGAATCAGCCCCAGCATTTT.

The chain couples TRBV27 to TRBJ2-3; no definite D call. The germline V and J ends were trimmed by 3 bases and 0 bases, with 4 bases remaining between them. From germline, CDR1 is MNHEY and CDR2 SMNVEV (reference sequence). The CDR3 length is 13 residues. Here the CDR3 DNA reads TGTGCCAGCAGTTTCGTTAGCACAGATACGCAGTATTTT. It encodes CASSFVSTDTQYF.

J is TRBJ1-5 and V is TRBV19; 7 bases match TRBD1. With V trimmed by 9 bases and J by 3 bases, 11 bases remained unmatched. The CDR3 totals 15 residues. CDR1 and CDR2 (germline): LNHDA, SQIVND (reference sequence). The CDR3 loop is CASKRDSPYNQPQHF. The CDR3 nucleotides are TGTGCCAGCAAACGGGACAGCCCATACAATCAGCCCCAGCATTTT.

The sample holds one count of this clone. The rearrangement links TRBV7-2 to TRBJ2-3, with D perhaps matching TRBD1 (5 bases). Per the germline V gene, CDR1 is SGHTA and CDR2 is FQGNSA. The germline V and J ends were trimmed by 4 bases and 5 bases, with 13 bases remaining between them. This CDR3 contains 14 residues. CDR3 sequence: CASSSGHSGDTQYF. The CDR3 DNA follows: TGTGCCAGCAGCTCCGGACACTCGGGAGATACGCAGTATTTT.

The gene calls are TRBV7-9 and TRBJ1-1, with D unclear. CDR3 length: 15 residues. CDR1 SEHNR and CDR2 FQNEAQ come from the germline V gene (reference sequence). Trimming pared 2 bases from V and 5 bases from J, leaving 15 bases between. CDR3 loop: CASSLWAQSKTEAFF. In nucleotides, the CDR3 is TGTGCCAGCAGCTTATGGGCCCAAAGTAAAACTGAAGCTTTCTTT. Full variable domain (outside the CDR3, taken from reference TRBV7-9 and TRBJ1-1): DTGVSQNPRHKITKRGQNVTFRCDPISEHNRLYWYRQTLGQGPEFLTYFQNEAQLEKSRLLSDRFSAERPKGSFSTLEIQRTEQGDSAMYLCASSLWAQSKTEAFFGQGTRLTVV.

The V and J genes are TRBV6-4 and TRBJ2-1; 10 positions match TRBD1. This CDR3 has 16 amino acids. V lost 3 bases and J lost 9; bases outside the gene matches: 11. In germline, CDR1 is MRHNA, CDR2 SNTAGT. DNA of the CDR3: TGTGCCAGCAGTGAACAACCAATCGGGACAGGGGCTGAGCAGTTCTTC. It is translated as CASSEQPIGTGAEQFF.

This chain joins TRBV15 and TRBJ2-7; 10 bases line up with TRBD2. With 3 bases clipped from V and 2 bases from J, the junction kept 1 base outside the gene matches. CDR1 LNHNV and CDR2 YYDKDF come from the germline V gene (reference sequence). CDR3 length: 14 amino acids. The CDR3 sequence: CATSSSGRTYEQYF. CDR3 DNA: TGTGCCACCAGCAGTAGCGGGAGGACCTACGAGCAGTACTTC.

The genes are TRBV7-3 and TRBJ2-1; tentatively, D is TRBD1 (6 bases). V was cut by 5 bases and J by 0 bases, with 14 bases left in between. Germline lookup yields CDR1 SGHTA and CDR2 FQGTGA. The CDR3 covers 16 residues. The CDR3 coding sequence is TGTGCCAGCAGCCGCGGACAGAAGAGCTCCTACAATGAGCAGTTCTTC. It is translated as CASSRGQKSSYNEQFF.

The CDR3 nucleotides are TGTGCCAGCAGGGGACAGGCCGATCAGCCCCAGCATTTT. It translates to CASRGQADQPQHF. The rearrangement joins TRBV12-3 or TRBV12-4 to TRBJ1-5; 8 bases are shared with TRBD1. The CDR3 is 13 residues long. With V trimmed by 6 bases and J by 5 bases, 3 bases remained unmatched.

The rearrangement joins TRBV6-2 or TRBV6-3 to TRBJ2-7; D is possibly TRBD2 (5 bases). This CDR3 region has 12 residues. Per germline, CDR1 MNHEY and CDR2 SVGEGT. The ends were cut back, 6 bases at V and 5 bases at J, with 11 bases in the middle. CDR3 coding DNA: TGTGCCAGCAGCTCTTGGGGAGACGAGCAGTACTTC. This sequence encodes CASSSWGDEQYF.

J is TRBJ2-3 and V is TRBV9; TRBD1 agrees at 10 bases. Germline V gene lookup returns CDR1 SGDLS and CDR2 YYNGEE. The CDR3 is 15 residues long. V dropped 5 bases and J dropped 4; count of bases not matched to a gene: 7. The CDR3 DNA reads TGTGCCAGCAGTAAGTTTGGACAGGGGGCAGATACGCAGTATTTT. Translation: CASSKFGQGADTQYF.

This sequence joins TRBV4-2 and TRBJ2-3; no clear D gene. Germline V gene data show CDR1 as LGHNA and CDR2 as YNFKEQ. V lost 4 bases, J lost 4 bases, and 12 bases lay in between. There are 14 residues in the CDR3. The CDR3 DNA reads TGTGCCAGCAGCCCAACAACAGTGCCAGATACGCAGTATTTT. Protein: CASSPTTVPDTQYF.

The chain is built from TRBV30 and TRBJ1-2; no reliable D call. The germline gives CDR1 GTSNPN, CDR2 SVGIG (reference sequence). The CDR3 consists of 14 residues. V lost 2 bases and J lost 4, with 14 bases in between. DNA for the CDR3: TGTGCCTGGAGTCGAGGTTACGGGAGCTATGGCTACACCTTC. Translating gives CAWSRGYGSYGYTF. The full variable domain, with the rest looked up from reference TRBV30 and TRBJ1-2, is SQTIHQWPATLVQPVGSPLSLECTVEGTSNPNLYWYRQAAGRGLQLLFYSVGIGQISSEVPQNLSASRPQDRQFILSSKKLLLSDSGFYLCAWSRGYGSYGYTFGSGTRLTVV.

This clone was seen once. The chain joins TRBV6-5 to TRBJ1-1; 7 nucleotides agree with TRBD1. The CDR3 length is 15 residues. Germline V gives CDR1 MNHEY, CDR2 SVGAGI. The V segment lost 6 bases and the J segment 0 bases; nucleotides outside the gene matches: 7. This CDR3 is CASSGIGTVNTEAFF. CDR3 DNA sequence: TGTGCCAGCAGCGGTATCGGGACAGTGAACACTGAAGCTTTCTTT.

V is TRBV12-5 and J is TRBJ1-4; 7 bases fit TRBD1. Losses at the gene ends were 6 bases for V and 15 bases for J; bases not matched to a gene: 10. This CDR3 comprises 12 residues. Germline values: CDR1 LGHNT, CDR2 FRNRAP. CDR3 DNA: TGTGCTAGTGGGCCTGACAGGGTGCCTTTGTTTTTT. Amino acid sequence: CASGPDRVPLFF. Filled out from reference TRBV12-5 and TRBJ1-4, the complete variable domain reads DARVTQTPRHKVTEMGQEVTMRCQPILGHNTVFWYRQTMMQGLELLAYFRNRAPLDDSGMPKDRFSAEMPDATLATLKIQPSEPRDSAVYFCASGPDRVPLFFGSGTQLSVL.

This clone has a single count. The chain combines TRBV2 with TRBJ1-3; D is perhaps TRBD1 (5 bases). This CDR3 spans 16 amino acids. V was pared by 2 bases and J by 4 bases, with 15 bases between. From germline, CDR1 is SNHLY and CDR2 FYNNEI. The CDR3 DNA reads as TGTGCCAGCAGTGAATACGGGGGATTCTCGGGAAACACCATATATTTT. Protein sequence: CASSEYGGFSGNTIYF.

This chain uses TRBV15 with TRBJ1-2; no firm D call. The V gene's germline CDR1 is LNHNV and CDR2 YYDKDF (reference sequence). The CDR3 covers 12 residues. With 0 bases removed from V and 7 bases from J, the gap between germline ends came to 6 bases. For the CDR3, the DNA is TGTGCCACCAGCAGAGATGAGTCTGGCTACACCTTC. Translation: CATSRDESGYTF.

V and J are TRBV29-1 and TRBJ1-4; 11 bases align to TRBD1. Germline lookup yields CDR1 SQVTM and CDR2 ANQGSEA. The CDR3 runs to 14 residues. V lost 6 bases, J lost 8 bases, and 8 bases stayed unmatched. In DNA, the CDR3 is TGCAGCGTATGGACAGGGGGCGCTGGGGAAAAACTGTTTTTT. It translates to CSVWTGGAGEKLFF.

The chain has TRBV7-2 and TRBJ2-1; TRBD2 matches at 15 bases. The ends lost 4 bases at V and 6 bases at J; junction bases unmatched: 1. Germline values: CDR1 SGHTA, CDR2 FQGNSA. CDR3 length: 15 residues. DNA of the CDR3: TGTGCCAGCAGCTGGACTAGCGGGAGGGGCAATGAGCAGTTCTTC. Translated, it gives CASSWTSGRGNEQFF.

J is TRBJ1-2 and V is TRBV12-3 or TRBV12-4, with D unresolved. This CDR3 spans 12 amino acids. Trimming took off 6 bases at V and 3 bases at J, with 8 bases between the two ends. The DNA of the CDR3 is TGTGCCAGCAGCGATAGCTACTATGGCTACACCTTC. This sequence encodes CASSDSYYGYTF.

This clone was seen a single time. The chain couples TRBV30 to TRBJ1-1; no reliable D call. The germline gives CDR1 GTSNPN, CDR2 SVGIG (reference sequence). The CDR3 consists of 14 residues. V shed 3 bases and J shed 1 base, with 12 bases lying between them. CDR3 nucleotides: TGTGCCTGGAGCCCGCCGGGGAAGAACACTGAAGCTTTCTTT. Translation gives CAWSPPGKNTEAFF.

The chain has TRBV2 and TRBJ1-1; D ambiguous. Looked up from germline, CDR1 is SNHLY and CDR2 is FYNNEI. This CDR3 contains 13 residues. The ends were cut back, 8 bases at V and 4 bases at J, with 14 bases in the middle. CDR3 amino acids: CASGREVGTEAFF. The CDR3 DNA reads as TGTGCCAGCGGAAGGGAGGTGGGCACTGAAGCTTTCTTT.

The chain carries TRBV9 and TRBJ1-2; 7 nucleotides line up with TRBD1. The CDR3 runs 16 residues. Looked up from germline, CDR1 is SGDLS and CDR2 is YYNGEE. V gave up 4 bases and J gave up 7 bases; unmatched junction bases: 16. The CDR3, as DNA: TGTGCCAGCAGCATCTCTCAGACAGGGAAGGTTGGTGGCTACACCTTC. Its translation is CASSISQTGKVGGYTF.

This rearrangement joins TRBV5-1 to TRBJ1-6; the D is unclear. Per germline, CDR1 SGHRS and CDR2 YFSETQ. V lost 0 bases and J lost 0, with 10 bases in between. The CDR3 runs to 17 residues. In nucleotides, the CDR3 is TGCGCCAGCAGCTTGGGAGAGGGAAGCTCCTATAATTCACCCCTCCACTTT. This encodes CASSLGEGSSYNSPLHF.

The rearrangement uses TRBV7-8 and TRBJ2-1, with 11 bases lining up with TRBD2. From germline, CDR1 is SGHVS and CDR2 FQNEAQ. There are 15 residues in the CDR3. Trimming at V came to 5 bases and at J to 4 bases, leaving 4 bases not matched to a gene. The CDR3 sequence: CASSRGTSGYNEQFF. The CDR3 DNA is TGTGCCAGCAGCCGAGGGACTAGCGGATACAATGAGCAGTTCTTC.